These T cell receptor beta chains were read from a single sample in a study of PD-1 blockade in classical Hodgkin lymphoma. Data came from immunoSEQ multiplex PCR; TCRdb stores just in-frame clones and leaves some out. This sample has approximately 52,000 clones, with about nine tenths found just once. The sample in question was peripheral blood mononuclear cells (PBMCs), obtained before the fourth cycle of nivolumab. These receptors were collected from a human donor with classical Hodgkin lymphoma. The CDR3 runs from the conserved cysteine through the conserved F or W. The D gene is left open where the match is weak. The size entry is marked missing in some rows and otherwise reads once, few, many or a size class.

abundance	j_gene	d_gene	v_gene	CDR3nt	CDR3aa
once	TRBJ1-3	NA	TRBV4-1	TGCGCCAGCAGCCAAATTACCATCTCTGGAAACACCATATATTTT	CASSQITISGNTIYF
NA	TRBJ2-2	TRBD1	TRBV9	TGTGCCAGCAGCCGACAGGGGGAGACCGGGGAGCTGTTTTTT	CASSRQGETGELFF
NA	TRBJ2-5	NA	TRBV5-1	TGCGCCAGCAGCTTGGCTACTGGAGCAGGGGTGCGCGAGACCCAGTACTTC	CASSLATGAGVRETQYF
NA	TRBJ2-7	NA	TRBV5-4	TGTGCCAGCAGCACCTCCTACGAGCAGTACTTC	CASSTSYEQYF
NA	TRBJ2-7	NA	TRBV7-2	TGTGCCAGCAGCTGGACAGTGCTCTACGAGCAGTACTTC	CASSWTVLYEQYF
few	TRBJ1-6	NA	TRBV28	TGTGCCAGCAGTCAATTGATTGATAATTCACCCCTCCACTTT	CASSQLIDNSPLHF
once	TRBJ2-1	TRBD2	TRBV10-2	TGCGCCAGCTCGAGCGGGAGAGGAGGTAACAATGAGCAGTTCTTC	CASSSGRGGNNEQFF
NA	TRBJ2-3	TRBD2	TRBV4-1	TGCGCCAGCAGCCAAGTCCAACTAGCGGGGGGGCAAGATACGCAGTATTTT	CASSQVQLAGGQDTQYF
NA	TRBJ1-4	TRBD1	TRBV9	TGTGCCAGCAGCCCGCGGGGACAGGCCTATAATGAAAAACTGTTTTTT	CASSPRGQAYNEKLFF
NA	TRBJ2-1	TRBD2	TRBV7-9	TGTGCCAGCAGAGGCACTAGCGGGAGCCACAATGAGCAGTTCTTC	CASRGTSGSHNEQFF
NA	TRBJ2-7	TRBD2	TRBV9	TGTGCCAGCAGCGTAGCGGTTAGCGGGAGCGAGCAGTACTTC	CASSVAVSGSEQYF
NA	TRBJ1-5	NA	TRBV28	TGTGCCAGCACCATCTGGGGGTTCAATCAGCCCCAGCATTTT	CASTIWGFNQPQHF
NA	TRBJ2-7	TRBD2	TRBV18	TGTGCCAGCTCTCCGACTAGCGGGGGAGTGAGCTCCTACGAGCAGTACTTC	CASSPTSGGVSSYEQYF
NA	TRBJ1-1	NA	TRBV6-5	TGTGCCAGCAGTTACGGGGGGGACGGCACTGAAGCTTTCTTT	CASSYGGDGTEAFF
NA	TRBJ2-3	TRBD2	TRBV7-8	TGTGCCAGCAGCTTATTCGGGAGGGCCACAGATACGCAGTATTTT	CASSLFGRATDTQYF
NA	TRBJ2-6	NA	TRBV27	TGTGCCAGCAGTTTTGCTGGGTCTGGGGCCAACGTCCTGACTTTC	CASSFAGSGANVLTF
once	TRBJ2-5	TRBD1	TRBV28	TGTGCCAGCAGTATAACAGGGGGAAGGGAGACCCAGTACTTC	CASSITGGRETQYF
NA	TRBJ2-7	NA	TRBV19	TGTGCCAGTAGTCGTTTACCCGGGAAAGGTAGCAACGAGCAGTACTTC	CASSRLPGKGSNEQYF
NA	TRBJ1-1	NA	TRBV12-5	TGTGCTCCCCCAGCGGTCGTGAACACTGAAGCTTTCTTT	CAPPAVVNTEAFF
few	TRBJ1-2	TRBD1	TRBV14	TGTGCCAGCAGCCTAGCCGGGACAGGGAGATATGGCTACACCTTC	CASSLAGTGRYGYTF
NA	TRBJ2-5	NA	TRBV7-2	TGTGCCAGCAGCAGGGGACTTCAAGAGACCCAGTACTTC	CASSRGLQETQYF
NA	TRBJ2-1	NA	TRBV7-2	TGTGCCAGCAGACTAGGGGGGCGCTTCGACAATGAGCAGTTCTTC	CASRLGGRFDNEQFF
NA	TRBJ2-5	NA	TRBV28	TGTGCCAGCAGTAAAACAGGGTTAAGATCGACCCAGTACTTC	CASSKTGLRSTQYF
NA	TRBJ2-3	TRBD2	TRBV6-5	TGTGCCAGCAGAGTAGCGGGGCGCACAGATACGCAGTATTTT	CASRVAGRTDTQYF
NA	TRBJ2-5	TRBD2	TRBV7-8	TGTGCCAGCAGCTTAGCACCTAGCGGGGCCCTACAAGAGACCCAGTACTTC	CASSLAPSGALQETQYF